This TCR beta chain came from a study of blood T cells in healthy people across ages. Study details: Capture via template switching afforded approximately one barcoded beta molecule per two T cells.

This CDR3 is 15 amino acids long. CDR1 and CDR2 (germline): MDHEN, SYDVKM. Between the trimmed V and J ends, which lost 5 bases and 1 base, there was a span of 14 bases. Combining a sample-barcoded 5' primer with a J-beta primer mix, a second PCR ran for about 7 to 11 cycles. Every molecule of cDNA carried a tag from a template-switch adaptor with 12 random nucleotides. TCRdb reanalysed the 5' RACE reads using MiXCR and keeps one entry per CDR3 protein. The sample carries about 840,000 distinct CDR3 sequences, about 29% recorded once. This clonotype was seen ten or more times. This sample was also put to use in a study of T cells of mothers and their children. That paper states: Second-PCR amplification with M1S added sample barcodes and 2-4 random nucleotides.

The gene calls are TRBV28 and TRBJ2-5; tentative D call: TRBD2 (5 bases). The specimen was blood. The receptor's source is a woman aged 40 to 55 in good health. CDR3 sequence reads: CASSPGAVGQETQYF. CDR3 nucleotides: TGTGCCAGCAGTCCAGGAGCGGTGGGCCAAGAGACCCAGTACTTC.